Listed below are T cell receptor beta chains from one sample, sequenced in a study of identical twins. One entry per CDR3 protein, called by TCRdb with MiXCR from the 5' RACE reads. The sample carries roughly 490,000 distinct CDR3 sequences, roughly 13% recorded once. These records were also assigned to another study, of yellow fever vaccine responses in identical twins.

Specimen: CD4+ T cells sorted from blood. Source of these receptors: a woman younger than 30 in good health. The CDR3 runs from the conserved cysteine through the conserved F or W.

>TRBJ2-2|TRBV20-1
CSARIAGAVTGELFF
>TRBJ2-1|TRBV6-2/TRBV6-3
CASSYASKTAGTGNNNEQFF
>TRBJ1-1|TRBV12-3/TRBV12-4
CASSFRTGGGAFF
>TRBJ2-3|TRBV10-3
CAIRQGALTDTQYF
>TRBJ2-7|TRBV5-1
CASSLDSNSYEQYF
>TRBJ2-5|TRBV20-1
CSASDPRVEGETQYF
>TRBJ2-1|TRBV20-1
CSARDTGGVAYNEQFF
>TRBJ2-3|TRBV4-3
CASSQGVGGSAGSTDTQYF
>TRBJ2-7|TRBV9
CASSAKPGSYEQYF
>TRBJ2-7|TRBV12-3/TRBV12-4
CASSLEEGPYEQYF
>TRBJ2-1|TRBV2
CASSGQLYNEQFF
>TRBJ2-5|TRBV2
CASSEGRTGYFGETQYF
>TRBJ2-3|TRBV5-1
CASSSSTGGGTDTQYF
>TRBJ2-5|TRBV3-1
CASSRIGRFQETQYF
>TRBJ2-1|TRBV6-2/TRBV6-3
CASSYSRGGAEEQFF
>TRBJ2-3|TRBV18
CASSPPYTDRQYF
>TRBJ2-1|TRBV24-1
CATSDQGGGYNEQFF
>TRBJ2-7|TRBV6-2/TRBV6-3
CASTRDTSYEQYF
>TRBJ2-5|TRBV13
CASSPQPGTGTQETQYF
>TRBJ2-3|TRBV28
CASSTTSGLAGVSDTQYF
>TRBJ2-7|TRBV12-3/TRBV12-4
CASSLLGGRGREQYF
>TRBJ1-2|TRBV4-2
CASIPGRDRNYGYTF
>TRBJ2-3|TRBV25-1
CASSDLTSTDTQYF
>TRBJ2-1|TRBV12-3/TRBV12-4
CASSLLNYNEQFF
>TRBJ2-7|TRBV5-1
CASGQTGGGYEQYF
>TRBJ1-6|TRBV29-1
CSVRTGNNSPLHF
>TRBJ1-1|TRBV10-3
CAIGHVMDTEAFF
>TRBJ1-1|TRBV28
CASSPSTGGFFTEAFF
>TRBJ2-2|TRBV24-1
CATSIVSGARTGELFF
>TRBJ2-3|TRBV12-3/TRBV12-4
CASSFWRAMSTDTQYF
>TRBJ2-5|TRBV20-1
CSAGVGTGSETQYF
>TRBJ2-7|TRBV29-1
CSVRAGGGYEQYF
>TRBJ2-7|TRBV5-6
CASSLNIRRGDHYEQYF
>TRBJ2-5|TRBV11-2
CASSLVRTGLRGGETQYF
>TRBJ2-2|TRBV18
CASSPGPNTGELFF
>TRBJ2-1|TRBV2
CASRDSGRLF
>TRBJ2-1|TRBV12-3/TRBV12-4
CASSQNQVNPYNEQFF
>TRBJ2-1|TRBV12-3/TRBV12-4
CASSLARLANEQFF
>TRBJ2-3|TRBV10-3
CAISGQPITDTQYF
>TRBJ2-1|TRBV15
CATSARGGGGTYNEQFF
>TRBJ2-3|TRBV4-3
CASSQGTQADTQYF
>TRBJ2-3|TRBV7-9
CASSLGFFTGTDTQYF
>TRBJ1-1|TRBV5-5
CASSLATVNTEAFF
>TRBJ1-5|TRBV5-6
CASSFRGIGNQPQHF
>TRBJ2-3|TRBV21-1
CASSKAGGLSIPDGTQYF
>TRBJ2-4|TRBV7-9
CASSLDWGSIQYF
>TRBJ2-3|TRBV25-1
CASSEWAGMGTDTQYF
>TRBJ2-7|TRBV21-1
CATPIQGGHSYEQYF
>TRBJ1-4|TRBV7-9
CASSFTGGTPNEKLFF
>TRBJ2-5|TRBV7-2
CASSQAGVETQYF
>TRBJ1-5|TRBV20-1
CSATYISGHNQPQHF
>TRBJ1-2|TRBV7-9
CASERRQGVVGYTF
>TRBJ2-5|TRBV7-2
CASSSSSGRVRETQYF
>TRBJ2-7|TRBV5-4
CASSEFASGQATYEQYF
>TRBJ1-1|TRBV6-5
CASSYGPEVTEAFF
>TRBJ2-3|TRBV6-5
CASSKGTVNTDTQYF
>TRBJ2-2|TRBV18
CASSPFITDTGELFF
>TRBJ2-1|TRBV10-3
CAISGGGVSSYNEQFF
>TRBJ2-7|TRBV28
CASSRRRTEQYF
>TRBJ2-7|TRBV10-3
CAIRASGDSSYEQYF